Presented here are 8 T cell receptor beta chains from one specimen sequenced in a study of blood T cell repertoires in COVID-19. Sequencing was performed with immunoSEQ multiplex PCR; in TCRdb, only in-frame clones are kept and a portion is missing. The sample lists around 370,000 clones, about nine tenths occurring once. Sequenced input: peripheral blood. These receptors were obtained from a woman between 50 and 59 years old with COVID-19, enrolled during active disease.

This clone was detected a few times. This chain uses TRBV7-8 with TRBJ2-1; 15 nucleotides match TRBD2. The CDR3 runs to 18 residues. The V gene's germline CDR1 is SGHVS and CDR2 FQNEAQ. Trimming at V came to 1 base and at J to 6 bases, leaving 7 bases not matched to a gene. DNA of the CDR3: TGTGCCAGCAGCTTAGGCCGGACTAGCGGGAGGGCCGCCAATGAGCAGTTCTTC. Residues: CASSLGRTSGRAANEQFF.

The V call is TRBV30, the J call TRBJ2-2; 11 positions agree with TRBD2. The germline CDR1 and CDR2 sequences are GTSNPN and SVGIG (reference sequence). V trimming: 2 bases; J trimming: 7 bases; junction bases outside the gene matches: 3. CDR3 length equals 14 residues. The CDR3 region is CAWSSLAGVGELFF. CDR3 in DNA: TGTGCCTGGAGTTCACTAGCGGGAGTCGGGGAGCTGTTTTTT.

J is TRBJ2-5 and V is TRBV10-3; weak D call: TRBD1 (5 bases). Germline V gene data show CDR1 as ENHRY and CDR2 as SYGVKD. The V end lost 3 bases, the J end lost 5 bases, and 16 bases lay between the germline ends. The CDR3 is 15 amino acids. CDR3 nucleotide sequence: TGTGCCATCAGTGACCCCCAACAGGACCCCGAGACCCAGTACTTC. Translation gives CAISDPQQDPETQYF.

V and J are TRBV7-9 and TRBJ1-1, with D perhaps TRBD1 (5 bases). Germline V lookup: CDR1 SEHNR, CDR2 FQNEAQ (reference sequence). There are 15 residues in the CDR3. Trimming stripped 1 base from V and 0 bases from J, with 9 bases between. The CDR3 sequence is CASSLVGVMNTEAFF. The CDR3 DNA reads TGTGCCAGCAGCTTAGTAGGGGTCATGAACACTGAAGCTTTCTTT.

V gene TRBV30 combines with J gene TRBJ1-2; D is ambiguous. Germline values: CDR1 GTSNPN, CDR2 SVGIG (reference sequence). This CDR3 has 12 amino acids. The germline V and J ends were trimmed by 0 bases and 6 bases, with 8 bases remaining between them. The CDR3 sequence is CAWSVRENGYTF. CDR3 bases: TGTGCCTGGAGTGTACGAGAGAATGGCTACACCTTC. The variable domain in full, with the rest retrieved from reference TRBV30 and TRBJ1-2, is SQTIHQWPATLVQPVGSPLSLECTVEGTSNPNLYWYRQAAGRGLQLLFYSVGIGQISSEVPQNLSASRPQDRQFILSSKKLLLSDSGFYLCAWSVRENGYTFGSGTRLTVV.

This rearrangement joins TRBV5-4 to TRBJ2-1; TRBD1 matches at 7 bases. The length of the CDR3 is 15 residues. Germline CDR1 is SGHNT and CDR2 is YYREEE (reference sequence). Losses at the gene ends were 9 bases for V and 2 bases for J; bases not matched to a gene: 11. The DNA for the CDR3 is TGTGCCACCTTACTTCAGGGGGACCCCTACAATGAGCAGTTCTTC. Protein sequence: CATLLQGDPYNEQFF.

The CDR3 spells CASSLRPTSGAPSEQYF. The CDR3 DNA reads TGTGCCAGCAGCCTCAGGCCGACTAGCGGGGCCCCAAGCGAGCAGTACTTC. This chain joins TRBV7-2 and TRBJ2-7, with 11 nucleotides matching TRBD2. The CDR3 consists of 17 residues. The V gene end was trimmed by 5 bases and the J gene end by 6 bases; junction bases not matched to a gene: 15. Germline CDR1 is SGHTA and CDR2 is FQGNSA.

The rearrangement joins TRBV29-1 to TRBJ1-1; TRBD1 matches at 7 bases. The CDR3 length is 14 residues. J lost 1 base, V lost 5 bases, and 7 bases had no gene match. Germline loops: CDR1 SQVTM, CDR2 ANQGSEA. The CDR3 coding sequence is TGCAGCGTTAACGTCCGACAGGGGAACACTGAAGCTTTCTTT. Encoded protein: CSVNVRQGNTEAFF. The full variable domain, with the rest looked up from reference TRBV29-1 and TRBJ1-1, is SAVISQKPSRDICQRGTSLTIQCQVDSQVTMMFWYRQQPGQSLTLIATANQGSEATYESGFVIDKFPISRPNLTFSTLTVSNMSPEDSSIYLCSVNVRQGNTEAFFGQGTRLTVV.